This T cell receptor (beta chain) stems from a study of T cells in Graves' hyperthyroidism and ophthalmopathy. Study findings and constraints: Ophthalmopathy was predicted by the model a median of about 6.7 months ahead of onset.

TCR beta CDR3 regions were amplified from RNA transcripts. The study used the HTBI primer set for a first-round RT-PCR of the TCR CDR3. TCRdb recomputed calls from the multiplex PCR reads with MiXCR, one row per CDR3 protein. The table records around 690,000 distinct CDR3 sequences, roughly 17% of them present only once. Details on this clonotype: The antigen remains undetermined.

Looked up from germline, CDR1 is GTSNPN and CDR2 is SVGIG (reference sequence). The CDR3 has 14 amino acids. This sequence joins TRBV30 and TRBJ2-1; 11 bases match TRBD2. Judging by the DNA end, TRBJ2-7 fits better; the J call may be wrong. This TCR was recovered from a man aged 50 to 59 with Graves' hyperthyroidism. The sequencing sample was made of blood. CDR3 DNA sequence: TGTGCCTGGAGTCGACTAGCGGGGTCCAATGAGCAGTACTTC. Translated, it gives CAWSRLAGSNEQYF.